The 8 T cell receptor beta chains listed next were all sequenced from one sample in a study of shared clonotypes between healthy human individuals. Data came from immunoSEQ multiplex PCR; TCRdb stores just in-frame clones and leaves some out. The sample comprises around 1,900,000 clones, just under 95% of which are singletons, and 1.5% to 2% rests with the top ten. Selected positively for CCR7 and CD45RO-negative, naive CD8 cells excluded terminally differentiated effector memory CD45RA+ cells. Sequenced sample: naive CD8+ T cells from PBMCs. The receptors were sampled from a man between 18 and 29 years old in good health. Some clones in this sample may be carry-over from other donors' samples.

The chain couples TRBV7-9 to TRBJ1-4; tentative D call: TRBD1 (6 bases). The germline V gene encodes CDR1 SEHNR and CDR2 FQNEAQ (reference sequence). The V end was cut by 0 bases, the J end by 5 bases, with 16 bases between. The CDR3 is 17 amino acids. This chain's CDR3 is CASSLASRGPGNEKLFF. The CDR3 DNA follows: TGTGCCAGCAGCTTAGCATCCAGGGGTCCGGGGAATGAAAAACTGTTTTTT.

Remarks on this clone: The identical CDR3 is also encoded by other nucleotide sequences in the sample. This rearrangement joins TRBV28 to TRBJ2-7; D uncertain. This CDR3 has 14 residues. V lost 1 base to trimming and J lost 2 bases, with 9 bases between them. CDR1 MDHEN and CDR2 SYDVKM come from the germline V gene. As DNA, the CDR3 is TGTGCCAGCAGTTTATTGGCAGAGACCTACGAGCAGTACTTC. It yields the protein CASSLLAETYEQYF.

This rearrangement joins TRBV15 to TRBJ1-2; the D gene is possibly TRBD1 (5 bases). This CDR3 is 13 amino acids long. The V gene lost 5 bases and the J gene lost 8 bases, with 15 bases spanning the gap. CDR1 and CDR2 from the germline V gene are LNHNV and YYDKDF (reference sequence). The DNA for the CDR3 is TGTGCCACCAGCGGAGGGACGGGCCCAGGCTACACCTTC. Amino acids: CATSGGTGPGYTF.

The rearrangement links TRBV10-3 to TRBJ2-3; tentative D call: TRBD1 (6 bases). The germline V gene has CDR1 ENHRY and CDR2 SYGVKD. The CDR3 loop spans 14 amino acids. Trimming cost V 7 bases and J 4 bases, with 15 bases left between them. CDR3 DNA sequence: TGTGCCATCACCAGGGGTGGGAATCCAGATACGCAGTATTTT. It codes for CAITRGGNPDTQYF.

J is TRBJ1-2 and V is TRBV7-9; the match to TRBD1 covers 7 bases. The germline V gene has CDR1 SEHNR and CDR2 FQNEAQ (reference sequence). The CDR3 contains 17 residues. Trimming took 5 bases from V and 4 from J; bases not matched to a gene: 16. CDR3 in DNA: TGTGCCAGCAGCCCCGAAAGCACTCCAGGGGGGGCCTATGGCTACACCTTC. Protein: CASSPESTPGGAYGYTF.

The V call is TRBV7-9, the J call TRBJ2-2; D remains unclear. The germline gives CDR1 SEHNR, CDR2 FQNEAQ (reference sequence). This CDR3 comprises 12 residues. V lost 6 bases and J 6 bases, leaving 8 bases between the germline ends. The CDR3 loop is CASRRTPGELFF. As DNA, the CDR3 is TGTGCCAGCAGGCGGACCCCCGGGGAGCTGTTTTTT.

This clone was seen a single time. J is TRBJ2-7 and V is TRBV28, with 9 positions matching TRBD1. Germline CDR1 reads MDHEN; CDR2 reads SYDVKM. The CDR3 is 16 amino acids. With 3 bases clipped from V and 2 bases from J, the junction kept 8 bases outside the gene matches. The CDR3 loop reads CASSFGDRDEAYEQYF. Here the CDR3 DNA reads TGTGCCAGCAGTTTTGGGGACAGGGATGAAGCCTACGAGCAGTACTTC.

The chain uses TRBV9 and TRBJ2-3, with TRBD2 matching 7 bases. The CDR3 covers 16 residues. Looked up from germline, CDR1 is SGDLS and CDR2 is YYNGEE. V lost 1 base, J lost 2 bases, and 7 bases stayed unmatched. This chain's CDR3 is CASSVNRDYATDTQYF. CDR3 coding DNA: TGTGCCAGCAGCGTAAATAGGGACTACGCCACAGATACGCAGTATTTT.